The 21 T cell receptor beta chains given below trace back to one sample, sequenced in a study of beta chain features in type 1 diabetes (dated by TCRdb to between 2018 and 2020). On the study overall, not on this receptor specifically: Type 1 diabetes patients showed a moderate but significant shortening of TCRB CDR3 length in all four CD4+ subsets.

The receptor library was made with the immunoSEQ multiplex PCR assay. All of the isolated RNA was reverse transcribed with the High Capacity cDNA Reverse Transcription Kit, so expressed TCRB transcripts were sequenced. Drawn from immuneACCESS, this table holds only the in-frame rearrangements with V and J called that TCRdb kept. Clones are partly lost; checked studies trace under half to an unresolved V gene and leave the rest unexplained. For this sample there are around 260,000 clones; approximately 20% appear just once. Roughly 0.028% of the sample is in the top ten clones. These receptors are not linked to any known antigen. Sequenced: naive CD4+ T cells from blood. In the paper's terms, the cell subset or site label means: true naive CD4+ T cells. These receptor sequences come from a woman in her forties with type 1 diabetes.

The chain joins TRBV14 to TRBJ2-7, with D perhaps matching TRBD2 (6 bases). The germline V and J ends were trimmed by 0 bases and 1 base, with 7 bases remaining between them. The V gene's germline CDR1 is SGHDN and CDR2 FVKESK. CDR3 length: 14 residues. The CDR3 sequence: CASSQDGGSYEQYF. The DNA of the CDR3 is TGTGCCAGCAGCCAAGACGGGGGTTCCTACGAGCAGTACTTC.

This clone was detected a few times. The chain links TRBV7-9 to TRBJ1-1; D ambiguous. CDR3 length: 12 residues. Trimming cost V 0 bases and J 5 bases, with 4 bases left between them. In germline, CDR1 is SEHNR, CDR2 FQNEAQ (reference sequence). CDR3 in amino acids: CASSLAQTEAFF. CDR3 DNA: TGTGCCAGCAGCTTAGCTCAAACTGAAGCTTTCTTT.

This clone was counted only a few times. This rearrangement joins TRBV5-4 to TRBJ2-2, with 10 positions matching TRBD2. Looked up from germline, CDR1 is SGHNT and CDR2 is YYREEE (reference sequence). This CDR3 region has 17 residues. The ends lost 0 bases at V and 7 bases at J; junction bases unmatched: 9. DNA for the CDR3: TGTGCCAGCAGCTTGGCCGGATTAGCGGGAGGAGACGGGGAGCTGTTTTTT. This translates into CASSLAGLAGGDGELFF.

This clone appeared a few times. Other DNA sequences from this sample encode an identical CDR3 as well. V gene TRBV9 combines with J gene TRBJ2-1, with 9 bases lining up with TRBD2. The V gene's germline CDR1 is SGDLS and CDR2 YYNGEE. Trimming took 4 bases from V and 2 from J; bases not matched to a gene: 4. The CDR3 sequence is 15 residues long. As DNA, the CDR3 is TGTGCCAGCAGCCCGACTAGCGGAACCTACAATGAGCAGTTCTTC. Translating gives CASSPTSGTYNEQFF.

This chain links TRBV19 with TRBJ2-1, with D possibly TRBD2 on 6 matching bases. V lost 7 bases and J lost 6, with 19 bases in between. CDR1 is LNHDA, CDR2 SQIVND, per germline (reference sequence). CDR3 length: 15 residues. This CDR3 is CASTLGGVWANEQFF. CDR3 nucleotides: TGTGCCAGTACCCTGGGGGGAGTTTGGGCCAATGAGCAGTTCTTC.

This clone was observed a few times. The V call is TRBV6-6, the J call TRBJ1-2; 8 positions agree with TRBD1. Trimming at V came to 6 bases and at J to 4 bases, leaving 7 bases not matched to a gene. Germline CDR1 and CDR2: MNHNY and SVGAGI (reference sequence). The CDR3 has 14 residues. The chain's CDR3 is CASRGQGATYGYTF. The CDR3 nucleotides are TGTGCCAGCAGGGGGCAGGGGGCTACCTATGGCTACACCTTC.

V and J are TRBV30 and TRBJ1-2; unclear D gene. V lost 4 bases and J 4 bases, leaving 10 bases between the germline ends. The CDR3 runs 12 residues. Looked up from germline, CDR1 is GTSNPN and CDR2 is SVGIG (reference sequence). CDR3 sequence (DNA): TGTGCCTGGACCCCTGGTAGCTATGGCTACACCTTC. Residues: CAWTPGSYGYTF. Full variable domain (remainder filled in from reference TRBV30 and TRBJ1-2): SQTIHQWPATLVQPVGSPLSLECTVEGTSNPNLYWYRQAAGRGLQLLFYSVGIGQISSEVPQNLSASRPQDRQFILSSKKLLLSDSGFYLCAWTPGSYGYTFGSGTRLTVV.

This clone was seen a few times. The genes are TRBV7-9 and TRBJ1-1, with D maybe TRBD1 (5 bases). This CDR3 spans 15 amino acids. The germline V gene encodes CDR1 SEHNR and CDR2 FQNEAQ (reference sequence). V shed 6 bases and J shed 6 bases, with 20 bases lying between them. CDR3 in amino acids: CASSDVIGGFAEAFF. CDR3 in DNA: TGTGCCAGCAGTGACGTGATTGGGGGGTTCGCTGAAGCTTTCTTT.

This chain joins TRBV6-5 and TRBJ2-1; D is unresolved. The CDR3 has 15 amino acids. Deletions cut 5 bases from V and 0 bases from J, with 11 bases between. Germline V lookup: CDR1 MNHEY, CDR2 SVGAGI. In DNA, the CDR3 is TGTGCCAGCAGTCCGCAATCGGGCTCCTACAATGAGCAGTTCTTC. It yields the protein CASSPQSGSYNEQFF.

The chain is built from TRBV28 and TRBJ1-1; the D is unclear. The germline V and J ends were trimmed by 11 bases and 1 base, with 8 bases remaining between them. The CDR3 has 11 residues. In germline, CDR1 is MDHEN, CDR2 SYDVKM. The CDR3 spells CASRGNTEAFF. CDR3 coding DNA: TGTGCCTCTCGGGGGAACACTGAAGCTTTCTTT.

The chain employs TRBV4-3 and TRBJ2-7; D is unresolved. V shed 0 bases and J shed 3 bases, with 9 bases lying between them. In germline, CDR1 is LGHNA, CDR2 YSLEER. This CDR3 spans 14 amino acids. The CDR3, as DNA: TGCGCCAGCAGCCAAGATGAACAGTACTACGAGCAGTACTTC. This sequence encodes CASSQDEQYYEQYF.

In this sample, this clone turned up a few times. V and J are TRBV4-2 and TRBJ2-5; 9 bases line up with TRBD2. Losses at the gene ends were 0 bases for V and 1 base for J; bases not matched to a gene: 9. The CDR3 consists of 18 residues. Germline assignment: CDR1 LGHNA and CDR2 YNFKEQ. The CDR3 sequence: CASSQESTGLAGQETQYF. The CDR3 bases are TGTGCCAGCAGCCAAGAGAGTACGGGACTAGCTGGCCAAGAGACCCAGTACTTC.

The J gene is TRBJ1-4, the V gene TRBV5-6; D is undetermined. V was trimmed by 0 bases and J by 5 bases, leaving 11 bases between them. Germline loops: CDR1 SGHDT, CDR2 YYEEEE. The CDR3 covers 15 residues. CDR3 in DNA: TGTGCCAGCAGCTTGGAAGCAGGCCGGAATGAAAAACTGTTTTTT. Its translation: CASSLEAGRNEKLFF. Drawing the rest from reference TRBV5-6 and TRBJ1-4, the complete variable domain is DAGVTQSPTHLIKTRGQQVTLRCSPKSGHDTVSWYQQALGQGPQFIFQYYEEEERQRGNFPDRFSGHQFPNYSSELNVNALLLGDSALYLCASSLEAGRNEKLFFGSGTQLSVL.

This clone was seen only a few times. The chain has TRBV9 and TRBJ1-4; TRBD1 might be the D (5 bases). Germline lookup yields CDR1 SGDLS and CDR2 YYNGEE. V was clipped by 7 bases and J by 7 bases, with 17 bases between them. This CDR3 region has 14 residues. The chain's CDR3 is CASGQGGGGEKLFF. CDR3 DNA sequence: TGTGCCAGCGGCCAGGGCGGCGGGGGTGAAAAACTGTTTTTT.

About this clone: The sample carries other DNA sequences with the same CDR3. This rearrangement joins TRBV6-5 to TRBJ1-6, with 8 bases fitting TRBD1. The germline CDR1 and CDR2 sequences are MNHEY and SVGAGI. V dropped 0 bases and J dropped 7; count of bases not matched to a gene: 2. CDR3 length: 15 amino acids. The CDR3: CASSYSGQGNSPLHF. CDR3 DNA sequence: TGTGCCAGCAGTTACTCTGGACAGGGAAATTCACCCCTCCACTTT.

This clone was seen just once. DNA of the CDR3: TGTGCCAGCAGCAAGACAGGGAGCTTGAACACTGAAGCTTTCTTT. It encodes CASSKTGSLNTEAFF. This chain joins TRBV7-8 and TRBJ1-1; 7 bases match TRBD1. The CDR3 covers 15 residues. Unmatched junction bases numbered 6, after V lost 5 bases and J lost 0 bases. Germline CDR1 SGHVS, CDR2 FQNEAQ.

The chain combines TRBV5-1 with TRBJ2-3; tentatively, D is TRBD1 (5 bases). The V and J ends lost 7 bases and 0 bases respectively, with 9 bases between them. This CDR3 has 13 amino acids. Per the germline V gene, CDR1 is SGHRS and CDR2 is YFSETQ. The CDR3 here is CASGQGSTDTQYF. The CDR3 nucleotides are TGCGCCAGCGGTCAGGGAAGCACAGATACGCAGTATTTT.

The chain couples TRBV19 to TRBJ2-5, with 7 bases that match TRBD2. The germline gives CDR1 LNHDA, CDR2 SQIVND (reference sequence). The V segment lost 5 bases and the J segment 1 base; nucleotides outside the gene matches: 7. The CDR3 consists of 15 residues. CDR3 nucleotide sequence: TGTGCCAGTAGTGATCAGGGCGGGGGCCAAGAGACCCAGTACTTC. This translates into CASSDQGGGQETQYF.

This clone appeared a few times. The CDR3 DNA sequence: TGTGCCAGCAGTACACAGGGGTATGGCTACACCTTC. It encodes CASSTQGYGYTF. The chain employs TRBV27 and TRBJ1-2; 7 bases line up with TRBD1. CDR3 length: 12 residues. Per the germline V gene, CDR1 is MNHEY and CDR2 is SMNVEV (reference sequence). V lost 5 bases, J lost 5 bases, and 2 bases stayed unmatched.

This clone appeared a few times. The V call is TRBV29-1, the J call TRBJ2-1, with D possibly TRBD1 on 6 matching bases. V was pared by 5 bases and J by 10 bases, with 12 bases between. This CDR3 region has 11 residues. Germline lookup yields CDR1 SQVTM and CDR2 ANQGSEA. Here the CDR3 reads CSVSPGVEQFF. DNA of the CDR3: TGCAGCGTTTCTCCAGGGGTGGAGCAGTTCTTC.

J is TRBJ2-7 and V is TRBV18; D remains unclear. This CDR3 has 13 residues. Trimming cost V 4 bases and J 2 bases, with 9 bases left between them. Germline V gene sequence: CDR1 KGHSH, CDR2 LQKENI. The CDR3: CASSHDWAYEQYF. CDR3 coding DNA: TGTGCCAGCTCACACGACTGGGCCTACGAGCAGTACTTC.